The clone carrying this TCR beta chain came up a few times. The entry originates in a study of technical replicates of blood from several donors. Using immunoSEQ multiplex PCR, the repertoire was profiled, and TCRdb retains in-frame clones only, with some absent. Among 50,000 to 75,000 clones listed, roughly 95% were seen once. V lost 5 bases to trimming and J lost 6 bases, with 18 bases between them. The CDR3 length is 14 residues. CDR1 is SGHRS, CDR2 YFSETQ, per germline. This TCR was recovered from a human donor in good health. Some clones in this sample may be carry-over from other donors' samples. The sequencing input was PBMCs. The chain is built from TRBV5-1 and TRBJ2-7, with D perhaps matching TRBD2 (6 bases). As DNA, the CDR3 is TGCGCCAGCAGAGCGCGCGGGGCCGCGGGCGAGCAGTACTTC. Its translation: CASRARGAAGEQYF.